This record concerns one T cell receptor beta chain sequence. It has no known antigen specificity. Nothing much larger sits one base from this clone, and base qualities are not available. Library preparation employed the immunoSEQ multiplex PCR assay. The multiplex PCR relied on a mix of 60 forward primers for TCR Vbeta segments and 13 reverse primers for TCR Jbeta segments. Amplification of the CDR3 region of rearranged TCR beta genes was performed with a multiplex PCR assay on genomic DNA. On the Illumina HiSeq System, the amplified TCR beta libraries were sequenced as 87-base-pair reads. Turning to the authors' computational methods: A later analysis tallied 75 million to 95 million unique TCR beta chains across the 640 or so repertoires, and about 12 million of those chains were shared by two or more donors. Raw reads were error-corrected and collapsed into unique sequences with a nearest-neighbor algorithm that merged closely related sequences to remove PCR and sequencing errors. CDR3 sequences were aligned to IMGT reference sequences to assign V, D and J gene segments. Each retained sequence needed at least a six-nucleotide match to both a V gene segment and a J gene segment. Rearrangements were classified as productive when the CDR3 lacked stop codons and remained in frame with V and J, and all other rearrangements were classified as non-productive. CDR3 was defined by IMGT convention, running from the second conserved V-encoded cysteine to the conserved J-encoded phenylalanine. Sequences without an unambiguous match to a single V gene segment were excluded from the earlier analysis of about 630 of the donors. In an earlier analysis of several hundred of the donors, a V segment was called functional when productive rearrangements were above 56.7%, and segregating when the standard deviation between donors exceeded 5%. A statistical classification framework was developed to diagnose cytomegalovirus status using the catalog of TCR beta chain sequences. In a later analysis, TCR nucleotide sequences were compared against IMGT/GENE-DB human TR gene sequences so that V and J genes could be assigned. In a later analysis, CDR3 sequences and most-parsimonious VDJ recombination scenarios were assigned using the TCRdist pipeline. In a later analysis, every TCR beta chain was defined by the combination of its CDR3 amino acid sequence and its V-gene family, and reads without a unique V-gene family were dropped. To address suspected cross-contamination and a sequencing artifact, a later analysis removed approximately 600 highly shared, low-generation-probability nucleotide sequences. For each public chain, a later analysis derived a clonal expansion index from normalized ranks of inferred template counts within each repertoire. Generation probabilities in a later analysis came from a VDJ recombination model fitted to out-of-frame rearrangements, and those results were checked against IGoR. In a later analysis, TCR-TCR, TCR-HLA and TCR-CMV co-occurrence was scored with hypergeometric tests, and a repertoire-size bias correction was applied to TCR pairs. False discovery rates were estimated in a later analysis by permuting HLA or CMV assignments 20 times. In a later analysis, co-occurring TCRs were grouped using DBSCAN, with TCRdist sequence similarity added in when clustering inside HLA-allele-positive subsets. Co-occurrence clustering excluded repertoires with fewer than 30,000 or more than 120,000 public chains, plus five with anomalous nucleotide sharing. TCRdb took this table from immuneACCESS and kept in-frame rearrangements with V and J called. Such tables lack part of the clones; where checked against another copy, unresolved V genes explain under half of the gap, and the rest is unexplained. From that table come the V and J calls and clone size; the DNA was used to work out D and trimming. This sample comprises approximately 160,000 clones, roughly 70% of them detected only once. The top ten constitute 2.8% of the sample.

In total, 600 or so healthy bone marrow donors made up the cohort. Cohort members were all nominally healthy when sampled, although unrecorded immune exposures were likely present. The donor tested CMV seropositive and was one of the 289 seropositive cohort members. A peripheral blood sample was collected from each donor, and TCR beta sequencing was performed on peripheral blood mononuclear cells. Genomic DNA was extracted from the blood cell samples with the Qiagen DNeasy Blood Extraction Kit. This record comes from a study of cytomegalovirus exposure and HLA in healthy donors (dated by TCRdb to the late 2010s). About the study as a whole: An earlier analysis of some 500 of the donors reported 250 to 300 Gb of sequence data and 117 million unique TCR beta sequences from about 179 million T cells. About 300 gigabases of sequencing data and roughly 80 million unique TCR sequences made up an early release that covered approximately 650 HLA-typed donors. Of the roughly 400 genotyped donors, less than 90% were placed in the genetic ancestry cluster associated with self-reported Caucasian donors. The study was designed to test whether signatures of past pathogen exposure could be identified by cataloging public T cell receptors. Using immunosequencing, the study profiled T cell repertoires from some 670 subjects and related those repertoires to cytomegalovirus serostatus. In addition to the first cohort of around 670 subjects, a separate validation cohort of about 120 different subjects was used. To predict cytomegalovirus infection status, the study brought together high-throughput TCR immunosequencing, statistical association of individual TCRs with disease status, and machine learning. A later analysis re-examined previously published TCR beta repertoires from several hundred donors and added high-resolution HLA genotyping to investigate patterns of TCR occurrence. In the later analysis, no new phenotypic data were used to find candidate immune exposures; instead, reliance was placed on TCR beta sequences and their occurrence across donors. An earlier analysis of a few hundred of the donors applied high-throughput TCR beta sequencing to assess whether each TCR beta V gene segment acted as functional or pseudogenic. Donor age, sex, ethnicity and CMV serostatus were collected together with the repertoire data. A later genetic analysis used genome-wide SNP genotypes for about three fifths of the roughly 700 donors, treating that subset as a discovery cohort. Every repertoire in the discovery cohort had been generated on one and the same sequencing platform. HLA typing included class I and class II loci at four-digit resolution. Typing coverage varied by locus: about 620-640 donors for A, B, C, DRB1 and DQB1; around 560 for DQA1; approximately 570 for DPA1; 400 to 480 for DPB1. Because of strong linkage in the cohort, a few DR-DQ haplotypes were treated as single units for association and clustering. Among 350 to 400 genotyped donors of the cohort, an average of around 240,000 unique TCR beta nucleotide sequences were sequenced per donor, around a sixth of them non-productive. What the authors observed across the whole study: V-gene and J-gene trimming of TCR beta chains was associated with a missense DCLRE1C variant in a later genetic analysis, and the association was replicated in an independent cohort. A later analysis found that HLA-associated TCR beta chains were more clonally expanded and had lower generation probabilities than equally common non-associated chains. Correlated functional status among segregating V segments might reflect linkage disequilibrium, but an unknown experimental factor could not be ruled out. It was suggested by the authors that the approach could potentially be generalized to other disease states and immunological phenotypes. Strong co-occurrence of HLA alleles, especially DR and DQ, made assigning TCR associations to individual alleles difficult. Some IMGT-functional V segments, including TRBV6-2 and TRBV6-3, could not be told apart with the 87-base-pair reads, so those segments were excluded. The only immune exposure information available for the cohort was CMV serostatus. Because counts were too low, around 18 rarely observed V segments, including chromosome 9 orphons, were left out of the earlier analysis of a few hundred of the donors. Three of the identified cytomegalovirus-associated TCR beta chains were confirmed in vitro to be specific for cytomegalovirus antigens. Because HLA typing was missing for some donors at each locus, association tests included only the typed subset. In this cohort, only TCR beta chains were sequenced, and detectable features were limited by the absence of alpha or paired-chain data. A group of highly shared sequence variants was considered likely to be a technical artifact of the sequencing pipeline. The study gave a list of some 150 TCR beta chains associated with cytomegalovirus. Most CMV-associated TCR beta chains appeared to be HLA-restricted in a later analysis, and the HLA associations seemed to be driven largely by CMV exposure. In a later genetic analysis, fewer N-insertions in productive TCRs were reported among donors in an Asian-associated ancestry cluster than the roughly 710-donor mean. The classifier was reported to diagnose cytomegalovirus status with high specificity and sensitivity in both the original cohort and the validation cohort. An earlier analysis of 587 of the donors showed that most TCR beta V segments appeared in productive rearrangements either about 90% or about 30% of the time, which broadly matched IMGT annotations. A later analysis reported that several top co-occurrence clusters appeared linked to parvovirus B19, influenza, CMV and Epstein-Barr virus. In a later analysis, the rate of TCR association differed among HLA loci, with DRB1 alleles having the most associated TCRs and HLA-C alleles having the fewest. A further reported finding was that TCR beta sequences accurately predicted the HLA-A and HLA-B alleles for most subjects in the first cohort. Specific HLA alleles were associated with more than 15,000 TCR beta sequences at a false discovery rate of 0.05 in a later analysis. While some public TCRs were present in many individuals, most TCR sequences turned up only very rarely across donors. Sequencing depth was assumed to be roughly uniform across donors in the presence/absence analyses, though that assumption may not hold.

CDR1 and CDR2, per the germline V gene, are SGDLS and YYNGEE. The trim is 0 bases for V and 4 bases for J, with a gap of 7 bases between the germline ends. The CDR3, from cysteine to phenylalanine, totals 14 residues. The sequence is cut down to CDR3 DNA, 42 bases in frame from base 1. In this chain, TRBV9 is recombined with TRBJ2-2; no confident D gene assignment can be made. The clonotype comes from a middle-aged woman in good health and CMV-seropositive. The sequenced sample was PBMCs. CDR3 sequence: CASSVDRITGELFF. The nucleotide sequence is TGTGCCAGCAGCGTAGACAGAATCACCGGGGAGCTGTTTTTT.